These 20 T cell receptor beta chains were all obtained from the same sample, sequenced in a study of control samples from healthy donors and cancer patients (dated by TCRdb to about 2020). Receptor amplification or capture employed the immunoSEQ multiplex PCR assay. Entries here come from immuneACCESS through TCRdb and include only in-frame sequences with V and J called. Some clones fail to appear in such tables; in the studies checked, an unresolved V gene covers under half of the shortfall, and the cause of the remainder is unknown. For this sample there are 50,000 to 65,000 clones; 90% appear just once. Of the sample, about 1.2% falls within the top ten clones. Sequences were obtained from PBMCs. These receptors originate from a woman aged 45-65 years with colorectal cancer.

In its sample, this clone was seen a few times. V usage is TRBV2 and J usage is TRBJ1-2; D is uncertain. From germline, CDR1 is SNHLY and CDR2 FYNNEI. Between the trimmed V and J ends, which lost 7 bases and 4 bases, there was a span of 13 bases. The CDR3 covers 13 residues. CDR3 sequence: CASTNTSFYGYTF. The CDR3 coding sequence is TGTGCCAGCACGAACACTTCCTTCTATGGCTACACCTTC.

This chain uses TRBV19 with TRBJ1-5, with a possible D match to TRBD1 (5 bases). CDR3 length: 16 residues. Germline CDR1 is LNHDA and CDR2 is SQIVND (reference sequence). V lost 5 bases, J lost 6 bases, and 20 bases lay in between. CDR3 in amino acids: CASSSILQVGIQPQHF. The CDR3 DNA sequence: TGTGCCAGTAGTTCCATTTTACAGGTGGGGATTCAGCCCCAGCATTTT.

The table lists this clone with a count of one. CDR3 amino acids: CASTSSWPFQTYEQYF. The CDR3 region has the DNA TGTGCCAGCACCTCTTCCTGGCCTTTTCAGACCTACGAGCAGTACTTC. The V gene is TRBV27, the J gene TRBJ2-7; D is unresolved. CDR3 length equals 16 residues. CDR1 and CDR2 (germline): MNHEY, SMNVEV (reference sequence). The germline V and J ends were trimmed by 7 bases and 2 bases, with 21 bases remaining between them.

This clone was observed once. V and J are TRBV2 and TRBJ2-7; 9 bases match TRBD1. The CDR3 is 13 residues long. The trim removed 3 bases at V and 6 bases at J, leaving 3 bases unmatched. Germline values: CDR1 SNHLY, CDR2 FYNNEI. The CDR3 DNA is TGTGCCAGCAGTGAGGGACAGGGTCTCGAGCAGTACTTC. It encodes CASSEGQGLEQYF. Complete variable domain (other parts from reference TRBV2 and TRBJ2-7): EPEVTQTPSHQVTQMGQEVILRCVPISNHLYFYWYRQILGQKVEFLVSFYNNEISEKSEIFDDQFSVERPDGSNFTLKIRSTKLEDSAMYFCASSEGQGLEQYFGPGTRLTVT.

In DNA, the CDR3 is TGTGCCTGGAGGGTCCCTCTGGGGGGGGCCAACGTCCTGACTTTC. It yields the protein CAWRVPLGGANVLTF. The chain employs TRBV30 and TRBJ2-6; no reliable D call. Per germline, CDR1 GTSNPN and CDR2 SVGIG (reference sequence). The CDR3 extends over 15 amino acids. The V end lost 3 bases, the J end lost 4 bases, and 13 bases lay between the germline ends.

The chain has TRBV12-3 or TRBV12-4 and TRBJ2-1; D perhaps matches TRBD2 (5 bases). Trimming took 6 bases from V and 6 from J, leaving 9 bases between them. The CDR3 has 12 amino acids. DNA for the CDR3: TGTGCCAGCAGAACTAGAAGCAATGAGCAGTTCTTC. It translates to CASRTRSNEQFF.

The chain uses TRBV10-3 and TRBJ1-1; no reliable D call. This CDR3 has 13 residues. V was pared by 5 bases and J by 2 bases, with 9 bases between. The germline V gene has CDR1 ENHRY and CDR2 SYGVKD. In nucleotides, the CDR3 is TGTGCCATCAGTACACCCACAAACACTGAAGCTTTCTTT. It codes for CAISTPTNTEAFF.

As DNA, the CDR3 is TGTGCCAGCAGTTTACCCGGTAGCGTTCCAGCCGGGGAGCTGTTTTTT. It yields the protein CASSLPGSVPAGELFF. The J gene is TRBJ2-2, the V gene TRBV28; the D gene is possibly TRBD2 (5 bases). The germline V gene encodes CDR1 MDHEN and CDR2 SYDVKM. The CDR3 totals 16 residues. The ends were cut back, 2 bases at V and 6 bases at J, with 16 bases in the middle.

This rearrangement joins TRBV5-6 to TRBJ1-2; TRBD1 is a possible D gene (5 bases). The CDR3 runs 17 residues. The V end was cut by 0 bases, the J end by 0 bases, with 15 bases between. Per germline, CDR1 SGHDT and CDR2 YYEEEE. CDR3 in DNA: TGTGCCAGCAGCTTGGATCCACCAGGGACCCCTAACTATGGCTACACCTTC. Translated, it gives CASSLDPPGTPNYGYTF.

The CDR3 protein is CAWTLGSGELFF. CDR3 coding DNA: TGTGCCTGGACCTTGGGGTCTGGGGAGCTGTTTTTT. This chain links TRBV30 with TRBJ2-2; the D is unclear. In germline, CDR1 is GTSNPN, CDR2 SVGIG (reference sequence). Between the trimmed V and J ends, which lost 4 bases and 8 bases, there was a span of 11 bases. The CDR3 is 12 amino acids.

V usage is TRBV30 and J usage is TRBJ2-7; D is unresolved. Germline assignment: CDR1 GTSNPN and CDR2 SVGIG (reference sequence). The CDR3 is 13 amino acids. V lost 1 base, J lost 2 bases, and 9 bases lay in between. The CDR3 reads CAWSDQPPYEQYF. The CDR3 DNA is TGTGCCTGGAGTGACCAACCTCCCTACGAGCAGTACTTC. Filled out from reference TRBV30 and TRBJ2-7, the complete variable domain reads SQTIHQWPATLVQPVGSPLSLECTVEGTSNPNLYWYRQAAGRGLQLLFYSVGIGQISSEVPQNLSASRPQDRQFILSSKKLLLSDSGFYLCAWSDQPPYEQYFGPGTRLTVT.

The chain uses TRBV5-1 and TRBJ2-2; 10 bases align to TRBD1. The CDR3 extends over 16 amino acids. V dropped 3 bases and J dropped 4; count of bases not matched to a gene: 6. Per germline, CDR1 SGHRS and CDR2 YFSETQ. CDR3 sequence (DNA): TGCGCCAGCAGCTCAGACAGGGGGCTAGCCACCGGGGAGCTGTTTTTT. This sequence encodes CASSSDRGLATGELFF. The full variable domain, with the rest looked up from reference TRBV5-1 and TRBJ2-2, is KAGVTQTPRYLIKTRGQQVTLSCSPISGHRSVSWYQQTPGQGLQFLFEYFSETQRNKGNFPGRFSGRQFSNSRSEMNVSTLELGDSALYLCASSSDRGLATGELFFGEGSRLTVL.

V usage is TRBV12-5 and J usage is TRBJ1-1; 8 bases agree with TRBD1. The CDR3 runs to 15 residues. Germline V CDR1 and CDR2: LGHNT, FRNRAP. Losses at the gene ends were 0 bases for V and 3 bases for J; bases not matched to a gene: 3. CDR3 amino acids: CASGLVLGQDTEAFF. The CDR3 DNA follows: TGTGCTAGTGGTTTGGTACTGGGACAGGACACTGAAGCTTTCTTT.

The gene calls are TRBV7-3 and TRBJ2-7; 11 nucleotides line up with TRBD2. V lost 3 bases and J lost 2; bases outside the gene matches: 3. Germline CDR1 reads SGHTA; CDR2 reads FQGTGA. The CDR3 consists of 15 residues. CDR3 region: CASSLGLAETYEQYF. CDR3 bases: TGTGCCAGCAGCTTGGGACTAGCGGAGACCTACGAGCAGTACTTC.

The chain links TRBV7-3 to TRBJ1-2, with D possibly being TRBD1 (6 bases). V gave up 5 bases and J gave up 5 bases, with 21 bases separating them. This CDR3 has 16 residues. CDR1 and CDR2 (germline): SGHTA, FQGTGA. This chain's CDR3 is CASSPGAGAVGYGYTF. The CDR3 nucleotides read TGTGCCAGCAGCCCCGGAGCGGGGGCCGTTGGATATGGCTACACCTTC.

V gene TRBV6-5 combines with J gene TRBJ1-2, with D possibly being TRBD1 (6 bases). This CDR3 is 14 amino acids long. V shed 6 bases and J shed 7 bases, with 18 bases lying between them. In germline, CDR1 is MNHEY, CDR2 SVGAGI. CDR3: CASRPYRGGGGYTF. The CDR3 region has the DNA TGTGCCAGCAGACCCTACCGAGGAGGGGGTGGCTACACCTTC.

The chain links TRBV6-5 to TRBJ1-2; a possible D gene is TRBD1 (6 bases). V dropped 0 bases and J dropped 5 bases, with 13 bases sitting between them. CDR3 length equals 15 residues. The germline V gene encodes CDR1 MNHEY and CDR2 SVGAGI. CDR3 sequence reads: CASSYSKAGEYGYTF. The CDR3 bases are TGTGCCAGCAGTTACTCGAAGGCAGGGGAGTATGGCTACACCTTC.

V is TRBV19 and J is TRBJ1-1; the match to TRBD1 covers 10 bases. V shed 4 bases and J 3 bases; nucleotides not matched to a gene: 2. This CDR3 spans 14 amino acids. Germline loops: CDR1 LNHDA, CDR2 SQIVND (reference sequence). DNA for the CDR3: TGTGCCAGTAGTAGGACAGGGGGGGACACTGAAGCTTTCTTT. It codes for CASSRTGGDTEAFF.

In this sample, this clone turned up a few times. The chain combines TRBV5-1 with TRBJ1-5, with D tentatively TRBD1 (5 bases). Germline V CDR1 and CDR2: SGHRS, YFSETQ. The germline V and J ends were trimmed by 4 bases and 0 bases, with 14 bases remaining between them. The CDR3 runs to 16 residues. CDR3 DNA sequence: TGCGCCAGCAGCCTCGGGACTCACAGTAGCAATCAGCCCCAGCATTTT. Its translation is CASSLGTHSSNQPQHF.

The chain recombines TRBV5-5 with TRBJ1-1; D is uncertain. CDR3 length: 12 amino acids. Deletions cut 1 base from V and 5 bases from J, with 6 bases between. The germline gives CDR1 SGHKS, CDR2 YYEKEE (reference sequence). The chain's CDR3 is CASSLSFTEAFF. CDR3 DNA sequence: TGTGCCAGCAGCTTGTCATTTACTGAAGCTTTCTTT. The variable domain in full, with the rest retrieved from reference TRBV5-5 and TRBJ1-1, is DAGVTQSPTHLIKTRGQQVTLRCSPISGHKSVSWYQQVLGQGPQFIFQYYEKEERGRGNFPDRFSARQFPNYSSELNVNALLLGDSALYLCASSLSFTEAFFGQGTRLTVV.